These T cell receptor beta chains were read from a single sample in a study of fetal regulatory T cell absence and autoimmunity. The protocol was immunoSEQ multiplex PCR, while the TCRdb copy is restricted to in-frame clones and leaves out a portion. Among about 95,000 clones listed, around 72% were seen once. Sequenced material: pancreas tissue. These receptors originate from a male donor with IPEX syndrome. CDR3s include the opening cysteine and the closing phenylalanine or tryptophan. Fields, in order: J gene, V gene, clone size, CDR3 protein. Only some rows state a clone size, as once, few, many or a class for expanded clones.

>TRBJ1-5|TRBV6-1|once
CASSEKRLRNQPQHF
>TRBJ2-7|TRBV5-4|few
CASSLAGGSYEQYF
>TRBJ2-7|TRBV30|NA
CAWMIGSTYEQYF
>TRBJ1-1|TRBV7-8|few
CASGSVWGQEATEAFF
>TRBJ2-4|TRBV10-2|NA
CASSKKDVENIQYF
>TRBJ2-6|TRBV2|NA
CASSRGLAGAGANVLTF
>TRBJ2-1|TRBV7-9|NA
CASSQTSNEQFF
>TRBJ2-7|TRBV5-4|NA
CASSLSESLFYEQYF
>TRBJ2-3|TRBV11-3|NA
CASSLGGSGTDTQYF
>TRBJ2-2|TRBV6-6|NA
CASSYLTGELFF
>TRBJ1-4|TRBV6-5|few
CASSYGDRDNEKLFF
>TRBJ2-5|TRBV13|NA
CASSVRDREWETQYF
>TRBJ1-3|TRBV30|NA
CAWTPWVDHSGNTIYF
>TRBJ2-1|TRBV7-2|few
CASHWEGNEQFF
>TRBJ1-4|TRBV5-4|few
CASSLDRGREKLFF
>TRBJ1-4|TRBV15|NA
CATRNGQGGEKLFF
>TRBJ2-3|TRBV7-9|once
CASSLVGAGTDTQYF
>TRBJ2-5|TRBV30|NA
CAWSVGAGGFQETQYF
>TRBJ2-5|TRBV11-2|NA
CASSLVFGGQETQYF
>TRBJ2-3|TRBV1|NA
CTSSHKTSTDTQYF